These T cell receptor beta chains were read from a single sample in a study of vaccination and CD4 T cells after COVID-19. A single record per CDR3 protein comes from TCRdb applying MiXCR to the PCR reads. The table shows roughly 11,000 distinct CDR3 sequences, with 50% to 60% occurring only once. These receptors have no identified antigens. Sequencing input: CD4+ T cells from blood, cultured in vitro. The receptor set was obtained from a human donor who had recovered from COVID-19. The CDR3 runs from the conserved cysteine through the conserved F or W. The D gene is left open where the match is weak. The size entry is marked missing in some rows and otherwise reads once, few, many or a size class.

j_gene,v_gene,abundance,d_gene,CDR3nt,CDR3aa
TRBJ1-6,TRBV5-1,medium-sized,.,TGCGCCAGCAGCTTGATCGCAACAGAGAATTCACCCCTCCACTTT,CASSLIATENSPLHF
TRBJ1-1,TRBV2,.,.,TGTGCCAGCAGTGCTTACACTGAAGCTTTCTTT,CASSAYTEAFF
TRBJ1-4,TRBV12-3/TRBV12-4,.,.,TGTGCCAGCAGGTCTGCTGCAACTAATGAAAAACTGTTTTTT,CASRSAATNEKLFF
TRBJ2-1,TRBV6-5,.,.,TGTGCCAGCAGTTACTCGGGCCATATGGGGGTCTACAATGAGCAGTTCTTC,CASSYSGHMGVYNEQFF
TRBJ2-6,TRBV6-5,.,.,TGTGCCAGCAGTTACGGCGCCGGGACAAGCAAAGGGTACTCTGGGGCCAACGTCCTGACTTTC,CASSYGAGTSKGYSGANVLTF
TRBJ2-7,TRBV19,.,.,.,CASTNQTSMYLCAAGPLGQYF
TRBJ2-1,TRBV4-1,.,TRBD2,TGCGCCAGCAGCCGAAGGACTAGCGGTGGAAATGAGCAGTTCTTC,CASSRRTSGGNEQFF
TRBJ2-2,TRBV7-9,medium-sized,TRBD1,TGTGCCAGCAGCTCACAGGGGCCCGCGAACACCGGGGAGCTGTTTTTT,CASSSQGPANTGELFF
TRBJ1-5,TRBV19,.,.,TGTGCCAGTAGTATAAAAAGCAATCAGCCCCAGCATTTT,CASSIKSNQPQHF
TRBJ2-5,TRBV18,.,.,TGTGCCAGCTCATCTCAAGAGACCCAGTACTTC,CASSSQETQYF
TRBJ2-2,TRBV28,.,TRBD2,TGTGCCAGCAGTCCGACGGGGGGCACCGGGGAGCTGTTTTTT,CASSPTGGTGELFF
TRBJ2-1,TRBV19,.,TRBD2,TGTGCCAGTAGTAACTTGACTAGCGGGGGCTACAATGAGCAGTTCTTC,CASSNLTSGGYNEQFF
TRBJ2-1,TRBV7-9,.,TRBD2,TGTGCCAGCAGCTTATACACGGGGGGGCCGGGTGAGCAGTTCTTC,CASSLYTGGPGEQFF
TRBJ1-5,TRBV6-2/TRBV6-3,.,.,TGTGCCAGCAGTTACCCGGGCGCCGCCCAGCCCCAGCATTTT,CASSYPGAAQPQHF
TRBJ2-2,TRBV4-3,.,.,TGCGCCAGCAGCCCCTTAGGAACCTTAGGCACCGGGGAGCTGTTTTTT,CASSPLGTLGTGELFF
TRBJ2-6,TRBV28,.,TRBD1,TGTGCCAGCAGTTTTTTGGGGGACAGGGGTTTCTCCGGGGCCAACGTCCTGACTTTC,CASSFLGDRGFSGANVLTF
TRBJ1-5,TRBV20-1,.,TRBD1,TGCAGTGCGCAAAACAGGGGGAGGGGCAATCAGCCCCAGCATTTT,CSAQNRGRGNQPQHF
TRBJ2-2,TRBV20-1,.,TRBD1,TGCAGTGCTAAAGGGACAGCGAACACCGGGGAGCTGTTTTTT,CSAKGTANTGELFF
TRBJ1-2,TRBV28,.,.,TGTGCCAGCACTTCGACGGAAACATATGGCTACACCTTC,CASTSTETYGYTF
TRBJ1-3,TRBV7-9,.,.,TGTGCCAGCAGCTTGTATGCCTACTCTGGAAACACCATATATTTT,CASSLYAYSGNTIYF
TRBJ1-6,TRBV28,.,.,TGTGCCAGCAGTTTTTGGTCCTTTGGACAAAATAATTCACCCCTCCACTTT,CASSFWSFGQNNSPLHF
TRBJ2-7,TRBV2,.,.,TGTGCCAGCAGCTCGGATTACTACGAGCAGTACTTC,CASSSDYYEQYF
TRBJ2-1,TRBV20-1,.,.,TGCAGTGCTAGCGGGGGATATGAGCAGTTCTTC,CSASGGYEQFF
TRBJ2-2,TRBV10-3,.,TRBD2,TGTGCCATCAGTGAACTAGCGGACGCCGGGGAGCTGTTTTTT,CAISELADAGELFF
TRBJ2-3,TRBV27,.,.,TGTGCCAGCAGTCCGAATGACCGCACAGATACGCAGTATTTT,CASSPNDRTDTQYF
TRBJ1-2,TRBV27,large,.,TGTGCCAGCAGTTCGCTCAATCCGGGACACCCGTATGGCTACACCTTC,CASSSLNPGHPYGYTF
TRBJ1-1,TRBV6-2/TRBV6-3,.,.,TGTGCCAGCAGTTACACTAGACAGGCTGAAGCTTTCTTT,CASSYTRQAEAFF
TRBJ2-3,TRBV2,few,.,TGTGCCAGCAGACAGGGGCGGGATTACACGCAGTATTTT,CASRQGRDYTQYF
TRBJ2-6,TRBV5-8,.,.,TGTGCCAGCAGCTTGCGTGACTCTGGGGCCAACGTCCTGACTTTC,CASSLRDSGANVLTF
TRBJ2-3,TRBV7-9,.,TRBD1,TGTGCCAGCAGCTACGGACAGGTAGATACGCAGTATTTT,CASSYGQVDTQYF
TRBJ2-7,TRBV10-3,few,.,TGTGCCATCAGTGATAACAGTGGTTCCTACGAGCAGTACTTC,CAISDNSGSYEQYF
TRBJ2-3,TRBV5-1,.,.,TGCGCCAGCAGCCTTGCGGTTTCGAGCACAGATACGCAGTATTTT,CASSLAVSSTDTQYF